In this sample, the clone carrying this T cell receptor beta chain turned up a few times. No antigen is known for it. These data come from a study of cytomegalovirus exposure and HLA in healthy donors. Whole-study findings and limits: HLA allele associations emerged for under 20,000 TCR beta sequences in a later analysis, at 0.05 false discovery rate.

13 Jbeta primers and 60 Vbeta primers were used for the PCR. Repertoires were generated with immunoSEQ multiplex PCR, while TCRdb's copy carries only in-frame clones and drops some. Of more than 95,000 clones in the sample, 75% to 80% were seen once. Sequenced: PBMCs. The source of this sequence is a man aged 35 to 55 in good health and CMV-seronegative.

CDR3 nucleotide sequence: TGTGCCAGCTCACCGAGCTCCTATAATTCACCCCTCCACTTT. Translation gives CASSPSSYNSPLHF. The chain combines TRBV18 with TRBJ1-6; no reliable D call. Germline CDR1 KGHSH, CDR2 LQKENI. The CDR3 length is 14 residues. The V end was cut by 3 bases, the J end by 0 bases, with 3 bases between.